This TCR beta chain was recorded in a study of T-cell memory formation after mild COVID-19. Germline CDR1 is SGHRS and CDR2 is YFSETQ. V gave up 5 bases and J gave up 8 bases; unmatched junction bases: 11. The CDR3 contains 15 residues. TCRdb re-called the 5' RACE reads through MiXCR, storing one row per CDR3 protein. Here the sample spans approximately 290,000 distinct CDR3 sequences, approximately 20% being singletons. Study-wide results and limits: CD4+ contracting clones lay mainly in CM and EM, CD8+ ones in EMRA.

In the case of this clonotype: Its antigen is unknown.

This clonotype was sampled from a man younger than 30 who had mild COVID-19 (a few samples of this study predate the infection). Cell type and time point are not known. This sequence joins TRBV5-1 and TRBJ2-1; TRBD1 matches at 9 bases. The sequencing input was PBMCs or a T cell subset sorted from them (not recorded which). CDR3 sequence (DNA): TGCGCCAGCAGTTCACTCCCGGGACAGGGCTATGAGCAGTTCTTC. It is translated as CASSSLPGQGYEQFF. The variable domain in full, with the rest retrieved from reference TRBV5-1 and TRBJ2-1, is KAGVTQTPRYLIKTRGQQVTLSCSPISGHRSVSWYQQTPGQGLQFLFEYFSETQRNKGNFPGRFSGRQFSNSRSEMNVSTLELGDSALYLCASSSLPGQGYEQFFGPGTRLTVL.